This T cell receptor (beta chain) was recorded in a study of T cell changes during pregnancy in multiple sclerosis. TCRdb keeps only in-frame clones here, not all; method: immunoSEQ multiplex PCR. The table lists approximately 110,000 clones, 90% to 95% of them singletons. Trimming took 1 base from V and 9 from J; bases not matched to a gene: 7. The CDR3 has 14 amino acids. The germline CDR1 and CDR2 sequences are SGHVT and SQSDAQ. The sequencing here drew on peripheral blood, taken after pregnancy. The sequence came from a female donor with multiple sclerosis, enrolled in a pregnancy study. The chain carries TRBV7-4 and TRBJ1-1, with 8 bases lining up with TRBD1. The CDR3 here is CASSLDSGGVKAFF. CDR3 bases: TGTGCCAGCAGCTTAGATTCAGGGGGCGTTAAAGCTTTCTTT.